Listed below are T cell receptor beta chains from one sample, sequenced in a study of blood T cell repertoires in COVID-19. Data came from immunoSEQ multiplex PCR; TCRdb stores just in-frame clones and leaves some out. The sample lists about 200,000 clones; around 80% were seen once. The sample was peripheral blood. The receptors here all came from a woman aged 60 to 75 with COVID-19, enrolled during active disease. Each CDR3 is given with its conserved first and last residue. D genes are given only for firm matches. The size field is filled for only some rows; it gives once, few, many or a size class.

v_call	j_call	clone_size	d_call	cdr3_nt	cdr3_aa
TRBV5-4	TRBJ2-7	NA	NA	TGTGCCAGCAGCCAAACCCGACAGGCCCTTGGGCAGTACTTC	CASSQTRQALGQYF
TRBV5-1	TRBJ1-2	NA	NA	TGCGCCAGCAGCCCCGGGGGGCATGGCTACACCTTC	CASSPGGHGYTF
TRBV6-6	TRBJ1-1	NA	NA	TGTGCCAGCAGTGCACAGAGCCCTGAAGCTTTCTTT	CASSAQSPEAFF
TRBV9	TRBJ2-1	NA	NA	TGTGCCAGCAGCGTAGCTACTACAGGGTATGACAATGAGCAGTTCTTC	CASSVATTGYDNEQFF
TRBV27	TRBJ1-1	NA	NA	TGTGCCAGCAGTTTATTAGTAAGCACTGAAGCTTTCTTT	CASSLLVSTEAFF
TRBV27	TRBJ1-6	NA	NA	TGTGCCAGCAGTTTATCAGGGGTGAGCTCCTATAATTCACCCCTCCACTTT	CASSLSGVSSYNSPLHF
TRBV6-5	TRBJ1-2	NA	TRBD1	TGTGCCAGCAGTTACTCGAGCCCGACAGGGGGCCAGAGCTACACCTTC	CASSYSSPTGGQSYTF
TRBV9	TRBJ2-5	once	NA	TGTGCCAGCAGCGTAGCTCTGGGGGGAGGAGAGACCCAGTACTTC	CASSVALGGGETQYF
TRBV5-4	TRBJ2-4	few	TRBD1	TGTGCCAGCAGCGCCTCCGGGACAGGGCCAGCCAAAAACATTCAGTACTTC	CASSASGTGPAKNIQYF
TRBV28	TRBJ2-2	once	NA	TGTGCCAGCAGGGGGCGTCCGAACACCGGGGAGCTGTTTTTT	CASRGRPNTGELFF
TRBV7-2	TRBJ2-7	NA	TRBD2	TGTGCCAGCAGCCCCATCGGGACTAGCGGCTACGAGCAGTACTTC	CASSPIGTSGYEQYF
TRBV3-1/TRBV3-2	TRBJ1-5	few	TRBD1	TGTGCCCACAGGGGGTTTAGCAATCAGCCCCAGCATTTT	CAHRGFSNQPQHF
TRBV7-6	TRBJ2-5	NA	TRBD1	TGTGCCAGCAGCCGACAGGGACAGGGCCAAGAGACCCAGTACTTC	CASSRQGQGQETQYF
TRBV11-3	TRBJ1-1	NA	NA	TGTGCCAGCAGCTTACTTCCGAGAAAGGGACTACATCTGGAGGGCACTGAAGCTTTCTTT	CASSLLPRKGLHLEGTEAFF
TRBV9	TRBJ1-1	NA	NA	TGTGCCAGCAGCGCCCAGGGTAACACTGAAGCTTTCTTT	CASSAQGNTEAFF
TRBV5-4	TRBJ1-1	NA	NA	TGTGCCAGCAGCTTGGTGGGGGGTGGCACTGAAGCTTTCTTT	CASSLVGGGTEAFF
TRBV7-2	TRBJ1-5	NA	TRBD1	TGTGCCAGCAGCCTTCGACAGGGGGCTGGGCAGCCCCAGCATTTT	CASSLRQGAGQPQHF
TRBV29-1	TRBJ2-5	NA	TRBD1	TGCAGCGAATCACAGGGGATTAAATTCTACCAAGAGACCCAGTACTTC	CSESQGIKFYQETQYF
TRBV10-3	TRBJ2-5	NA	NA	TGTGCCATCAGCACCGAGGGTTCGCGAGAGACCCAGTACTTC	CAISTEGSRETQYF
TRBV5-4	TRBJ1-6	NA	NA	TGTGCCAGCAGCTTGGACCCGACTCTATATAATTCACCCCTCCACTTT	CASSLDPTLYNSPLHF
TRBV7-8	TRBJ2-2	NA	NA	TGTGCCAGCAGCTTAGACGGGACTTCCACCGGGGAGCTGTTTTTT	CASSLDGTSTGELFF
TRBV4-2	TRBJ1-2	few	NA	TGTGCCAGCAGCCAAGATGCGGCCGGCGTCTATGGCTACACCTTC	CASSQDAAGVYGYTF
TRBV6-2/TRBV6-3	TRBJ1-5	NA	TRBD1	TGTGCCAGCAGTTACACAGGGGGTAATCAGCCCCAGCATTTT	CASSYTGGNQPQHF
TRBV3-1/TRBV3-2	TRBJ1-2	NA	NA	TGTGCCAGCAGCCATGCGCGAGAAGCTAACTATGGCTACACCTTC	CASSHAREANYGYTF
TRBV10-1	TRBJ2-2	NA	TRBD2	TGCGCCAGCTCCCCCAGGCTAGCGGGGACCGGGGAGCTGTTTTTT	CASSPRLAGTGELFF
TRBV6-5	TRBJ1-2	NA	NA	TGTGCCAGCATACAGGGTCTGAGTGGCTACACCTTC	CASIQGLSGYTF
TRBV3-1/TRBV3-2	TRBJ2-2	NA	NA	TGTGCCAGCAGCCTCATGGGGGGTCCCAACACCGGGGAGCTGTTTTTT	CASSLMGGPNTGELFF
TRBV9	TRBJ1-1	NA	NA	TGTGCCAGCAGCCTCCGACAGGAAGGGACTGAAGCTTTCTTT	CASSLRQEGTEAFF
TRBV7-9	TRBJ2-2	NA	NA	TGTGCCAGCAGCTTTCATCCGGGCGGGGTCGTCACCGGGGAGCTGTTTTTT	CASSFHPGGVVTGELFF
TRBV19	TRBJ1-2	NA	NA	TGTGCCAGTAGTCCGAGCCAGGGGCTCGTCGGTGGCTACACCTTC	CASSPSQGLVGGYTF
TRBV7-2	TRBJ2-5	NA	TRBD1	TGTGCCAGCAGCTTAGCGATTCAGGGGGCCGAGACCCAGTACTTC	CASSLAIQGAETQYF
TRBV19	TRBJ2-1	few	TRBD2	TGTGCCAGTAGTCTAATAGCGGGAGTCTACAATGAGCAGTTCTTC	CASSLIAGVYNEQFF
TRBV25-1	TRBJ2-5	NA	NA	TGTGCCAGCAGCAGAACCCAGTTTCAAGAGACCCAGTACTTC	CASSRTQFQETQYF
TRBV3-1/TRBV3-2	TRBJ2-1	NA	TRBD2	TGTGCCACTTCCACCCCCCCTAGCGGGAGGGCACCATACAATGAGCAGTTCTTC	CATSTPPSGRAPYNEQFF
TRBV27	TRBJ2-7	NA	TRBD2	TGTGCCAGCAAGGTGGGGCTAGCGGGCACCTACGAGCAGTACTTC	CASKVGLAGTYEQYF
TRBV30	TRBJ1-4	NA	TRBD1	TGTGCCTGGAGTGACACAGGGGGCTGGGCGACTAATGAAAAACTGTTTTTT	CAWSDTGGWATNEKLFF
TRBV15	TRBJ2-5	NA	TRBD2	TGTGCCACCAGCAGAGGGACCAGCGGGGTCGGGACCCAGTACTTC	CATSRGTSGVGTQYF
TRBV6-1	TRBJ2-1	NA	NA	TGTGCCAGCAGTGAACGAACGGAGTACAATGAGCAGTTCTTC	CASSERTEYNEQFF
TRBV9	TRBJ1-3	NA	NA	TGTGCCAGCAGCGTGCGGGGCTCTGGAAACACCATATATTTT	CASSVRGSGNTIYF
TRBV4-2	TRBJ1-3	NA	TRBD1	TGTGCCAGCAGCCAGATGGGACAGGGCGTTGGAAACACCATATATTTT	CASSQMGQGVGNTIYF
TRBV7-8	TRBJ2-3	NA	TRBD1	TGTGCCAGCAGCTTAAATCCCGGGACAGGGTCAGATACGCAGTATTTT	CASSLNPGTGSDTQYF
TRBV5-1	TRBJ1-1	few	TRBD1	TGCGCCAGCAGCTTGGAGACAGGGGGGCACACTGAAGCTTTCTTT	CASSLETGGHTEAFF